Below are 32 T cell receptor beta chains sequenced from a single sample in a study of beta chain features in type 1 diabetes. What was sequenced were expressed TCRB transcripts, since all of the isolated RNA had been reverse transcribed. Assay used: immunoSEQ multiplex PCR; TCRdb lists only in-frame clones, some missing. The sample includes some 240,000 clones, 16% seen only once; the top ten take approximately 0.081%. Their target antigens are unknown. Study-level points and caveats: Moderate but significant shortening of TCRB CDR3s was recorded in all four CD4+ subsets from Type 1 diabetes patients.

Sequenced material: naive CD4+ T cells from blood. Receptor source: a man younger than 40 with type 1 diabetes.

The chain carries TRBV30 and TRBJ2-1; D remains unclear. The CDR3 has 14 amino acids. CDR1 is GTSNPN, CDR2 SVGIG, per germline (reference sequence). Trimming removed 0 bases at V and 0 bases at J, with 6 bases between. CDR3 in amino acids: CAWSVGSSYNEQFF. CDR3 sequence (DNA): TGTGCCTGGAGTGTGGGCAGCTCCTACAATGAGCAGTTCTTC.

This clone came up many times. This chain connects TRBV7-2 to TRBJ2-3; D unclear. V lost 2 bases and J lost 3, with 0 bases in between. Germline CDR1 reads SGHTA; CDR2 reads FQGNSA. The CDR3 runs 11 residues. The CDR3 region is CASSLTDTQYF. Here the CDR3 DNA reads TGTGCCAGCAGCTTAACAGATACGCAGTATTTT.

The J gene is TRBJ2-3, the V gene TRBV2; D uncertain. The CDR3 runs to 15 residues. Trimming took off 2 bases at V and 3 bases at J, with 12 bases between the two ends. From germline, CDR1 is SNHLY and CDR2 FYNNEI. CDR3 nucleotides: TGTGCCAGCAGTGAACGGTTAGGGATGACAGATACGCAGTATTTT. Translated, it gives CASSERLGMTDTQYF.

This chain connects TRBV29-1 to TRBJ2-1; D is perhaps TRBD1 (6 bases). This CDR3 has 16 residues. Trimming pared 3 bases from V and 0 bases from J, leaving 15 bases between. Germline CDR1 is SQVTM and CDR2 is ANQGSEA. The CDR3 DNA reads TGCAGCGTTGAGGGCGACAGGATAAGCTCCTACAATGAGCAGTTCTTC. Its protein is CSVEGDRISSYNEQFF.

This clone appeared a few times. The J gene is TRBJ2-1, the V gene TRBV18; D is unresolved. Germline V gene sequence: CDR1 KGHSH, CDR2 LQKENI. Trimming cost V 5 bases and J 0 bases, with 11 bases left between them. The CDR3 runs 15 residues. CDR3 region: CASSLHPSSYNEQFF. Written as DNA, the CDR3 is TGTGCCAGCTCATTACATCCTAGCTCCTACAATGAGCAGTTCTTC.

This rearrangement joins TRBV30 to TRBJ2-1, with TRBD1 matching over 9 bases. The J segment lost 7 bases and the V segment lost 8 bases, leaving 9 bases of the junction unmatched. The CDR3 length is 13 residues. Germline assignment: CDR1 GTSNPN and CDR2 SVGIG (reference sequence). CDR3 protein: CAQTGQGLNEQFF. CDR3 nucleotides: TGTGCCCAAACGGGACAGGGCTTGAATGAGCAGTTCTTC.

This chain uses TRBV7-2 with TRBJ2-7; D possibly uses TRBD1 or TRBD2 (5 bases each). Trimming left V 8 bases short and J 6 bases short, with 20 bases between. Germline CDR1 reads SGHTA; CDR2 reads FQGNSA. This CDR3 comprises 14 residues. In DNA, the CDR3 is TGTGCCAGCCAAGCCGGGACCGAGGTGGGCGAGCAGTACTTC. This translates into CASQAGTEVGEQYF.

This clone was detected only a few times. V is TRBV4-2 and J is TRBJ1-4, with D uncertain. Trimming pared 0 bases from V and 8 bases from J, leaving 16 bases between. Germline loops: CDR1 LGHNA, CDR2 YNFKEQ. The CDR3 loop spans 16 amino acids. The CDR3 is CASSQDLPGRTEKLFF. Written as DNA, the CDR3 is TGTGCCAGCAGCCAAGATCTTCCTGGAAGGACGGAAAAACTGTTTTTT.

The V gene is TRBV18, the J gene TRBJ2-3, with D unresolved. Deletions cut 5 bases from V and 1 base from J, with 4 bases between. CDR3 length equals 12 residues. Germline V CDR1 and CDR2: KGHSH, LQKENI. CDR3 sequence (DNA): TGTGCCAGCTCATCCGGCACAGATACGCAGTATTTT. This translates into CASSSGTDTQYF.

V usage is TRBV20-1 and J usage is TRBJ2-1; D not certain. Germline V gives CDR1 DFQATT, CDR2 SNEGSKA (reference sequence). Trimming removed 3 bases at V and 5 bases at J, with 5 bases between. The CDR3 covers 11 residues. The CDR3, as DNA: TGCAGTGCTAGGGTAAACAATGAGCAGTTCTTC. Encoded protein: CSARVNNEQFF.

Note on this clone: The identical CDR3 is also encoded by other nucleotide sequences in the sample. The chain carries TRBV11-2 and TRBJ2-3; no definite D call. The CDR3 has 12 amino acids. Germline CDR1 reads SGHAT; CDR2 reads FQNNGV. Trimming removed 1 base at V and 6 bases at J, with 5 bases between. This chain's CDR3 is CASSLVGDTQYF. CDR3 coding DNA: TGTGCCAGCAGCTTAGTAGGTGATACGCAGTATTTT. The full variable domain, completed using reference TRBV11-2 and TRBJ2-3, is EAGVAQSPRYKIIEKRQSVAFWCNPISGHATLYWYQQILGQGPKLLIQFQNNGVVDDSQLPKDRFSAERLKGVDSTLKIQPAKLEDSAVYLCASSLVGDTQYFGPGTRLTVL.

The chain carries TRBV5-1 and TRBJ2-1; maybe TRBD1 (5 bases). This CDR3 is 16 amino acids long. Per the germline V gene, CDR1 is SGHRS and CDR2 is YFSETQ. The V end was cut by 1 base, the J end by 12 bases, with 23 bases between. The CDR3 loop is CASSLLPATATSGQFF. The DNA for the CDR3 is TGCGCCAGCAGCTTGCTACCAGCGACAGCAACCTCAGGGCAGTTCTTC.

There are a few counts of this clone. This chain uses TRBV30 with TRBJ2-2; 7 positions match TRBD2. This CDR3 is 14 amino acids long. Germline assignment: CDR1 GTSNPN and CDR2 SVGIG (reference sequence). The V and J ends lost 4 bases and 1 base, in that order; junction bases with no gene match: 3. Here the CDR3 reads CAWTQRENTGELFF. CDR3 bases: TGTGCCTGGACCCAGCGGGAGAACACCGGGGAGCTGTTTTTT. The variable domain in full, completed from reference TRBV30 and TRBJ2-2, reads SQTIHQWPATLVQPVGSPLSLECTVEGTSNPNLYWYRQAAGRGLQLLFYSVGIGQISSEVPQNLSASRPQDRQFILSSKKLLLSDSGFYLCAWTQRENTGELFFGEGSRLTVL.

This clone was observed a handful of times. The V gene is TRBV15, the J gene TRBJ1-1, with 7 bases lining up with TRBD1. CDR1 and CDR2 (germline): LNHNV, YYDKDF (reference sequence). CDR3 length equals 13 residues. V shed 1 base, J shed 4 bases, and the junction held 0 bases outside the gene matches. The CDR3 reads CATSRGDSTEAFF. In DNA form, the CDR3 reads TGTGCCACCAGCAGAGGGGACAGCACTGAAGCTTTCTTT. Supplemented by reference TRBV15 and TRBJ1-1, the full variable domain reads DAMVIQNPRYQVTQFGKPVTLSCSQTLNHNVMYWYQQKSSQAPKLLFHYYDKDFNNEADTPDNFQSRRPNTSFCFLDIRSPGLGDTAMYLCATSRGDSTEAFFGQGTRLTVV.

This chain links TRBV5-1 with TRBJ2-1; 9 bases align to TRBD1. The CDR3 spans 14 residues. From germline, CDR1 is SGHRS and CDR2 YFSETQ. V lost 2 bases and J lost 9; bases outside the gene matches: 6. The CDR3 here is CASSFGTGSVEQFF. The CDR3 bases are TGCGCCAGCAGCTTCGGGACAGGGTCGGTTGAGCAGTTCTTC.

This chain joins TRBV27 and TRBJ2-5; the D gene is possibly TRBD1 (6 bases). V was pared by 6 bases and J by 1 base, with 18 bases between. This CDR3 is 16 amino acids long. The germline gives CDR1 MNHEY, CDR2 SMNVEV (reference sequence). The CDR3 region is CASSFNRRTAQETQYF. DNA for the CDR3: TGTGCCAGCAGCTTCAACCGCCGGACAGCCCAAGAGACCCAGTACTTC.

This clone occurred a few times. The J gene is TRBJ2-1, the V gene TRBV14; D remains ambiguous. CDR1 is SGHDN and CDR2 is FVKESK in the germline V gene. The CDR3 length is 18 residues. Trimming shortened V by 0 bases and J by 0 bases, and 15 bases separated the two germline ends. The chain's CDR3 is CASSQDRFGPSSYNEQFF. For the CDR3, the DNA is TGTGCCAGCAGCCAAGATAGGTTCGGCCCAAGCTCCTACAATGAGCAGTTCTTC.

Only a few counts were recorded for this clone. The chain recombines TRBV5-5 with TRBJ2-7; D call uncertain. The CDR3 length is 15 residues. Trimming left V 0 bases short and J 2 bases short, with 12 bases between. Germline lookup yields CDR1 SGHKS and CDR2 YYEKEE (reference sequence). The CDR3 DNA reads TGTGCCAGCAGCTTGGATCTTAATATCGCCTACGAGCAGTACTTC. Its translation: CASSLDLNIAYEQYF.

This clone occurred a few times. This sample also contains other DNA sequences that code for the same CDR3. The J gene is TRBJ2-1, the V gene TRBV9; perhaps TRBD1 as D (6 bases). This CDR3 has 15 amino acids. V dropped 0 bases and J dropped 4 bases, with 11 bases sitting between them. Germline V gives CDR1 SGDLS, CDR2 YYNGEE. The CDR3 sequence is CASSVAGGQYNEQFF. CDR3 DNA: TGTGCCAGCAGCGTAGCTGGGGGCCAATACAATGAGCAGTTCTTC.

The chain has TRBV9 and TRBJ2-7, with D perhaps TRBD2 (6 bases). The CDR3 consists of 14 residues. V was cut by 4 bases and J by 1 base, with 12 bases left in between. Germline loops: CDR1 SGDLS, CDR2 YYNGEE. CDR3 protein: CASSPRDFSYEQYF. CDR3 DNA: TGTGCCAGCAGCCCGCGGGACTTTTCCTACGAGCAGTACTTC.

This clone was seen more than once but under ten times. V and J are TRBV7-2 and TRBJ2-7; a possible D gene is TRBD2 (7 bases). CDR1 is SGHTA, CDR2 FQGNSA, per germline. The CDR3 extends over 15 amino acids. The V gene lost 2 bases and the J gene lost 3 bases, with 14 bases spanning the gap. The DNA of the CDR3 is TGTGCCAGCAGCTTAATCCAGGGGACTATCTACGAGCAGTACTTC. Protein sequence: CASSLIQGTIYEQYF.

There are a few counts of this clone. The CDR3 DNA reads TGTGCCAGCAGCGTAAGAGGGCAAGAGACCCAGTACTTC. Encoded protein: CASSVRGQETQYF. The chain couples TRBV9 to TRBJ2-5; TRBD2 is a possible D gene (5 bases). Germline CDR1 and CDR2: SGDLS and YYNGEE. V was shortened by 1 base and J by 2 bases, with 6 bases between the two germline ends. This CDR3 has 13 amino acids.

This clone has only a few counts. The chain couples TRBV4-1 to TRBJ2-3; 10 bases align to TRBD2. Germline loops: CDR1 MGHRA, CDR2 YSYEKL. V trimming: 4 bases; J trimming: 2 bases; junction bases outside the gene matches: 3. The CDR3 sequence is 15 residues long. As DNA, the CDR3 is TGCGCCAGCAGCCTCCTAGCGGGGGCCACAGATACGCAGTATTTT. Amino acid sequence: CASSLLAGATDTQYF.

This clone was seen a few times. The chain joins TRBV30 to TRBJ2-2; a weak D match, TRBD2 (5 bases). This CDR3 contains 12 residues. V was cut by 3 bases and J by 3 bases, with 5 bases left in between. Germline V gene sequence: CDR1 GTSNPN, CDR2 SVGIG (reference sequence). CDR3 DNA: TGTGCCTGGAGCGGGGACACCGGGGAGCTGTTTTTT. Its translation: CAWSGDTGELFF.

This clone was counted a few times. The V and J genes are TRBV18 and TRBJ2-7; no clear D gene. Trimming removed 3 bases at V and 3 bases at J, with 12 bases between. Germline values: CDR1 KGHSH, CDR2 LQKENI. CDR3 length equals 14 residues. The CDR3 sequence: CASSPTDKIYEQYF. The CDR3 region has the DNA TGTGCCAGCTCACCTACCGACAAGATCTACGAGCAGTACTTC.

Only a few counts were recorded for this clone. The chain recombines TRBV7-2 with TRBJ2-1; maybe TRBD2 (6 bases). In germline, CDR1 is SGHTA, CDR2 FQGNSA. The CDR3 totals 16 residues. Trimming cost V 4 bases and J 6 bases, with 19 bases left between them. The CDR3 DNA follows: TGTGCCAGCAGCTCGCCCGGTCTAGCGAGCGTCAATGAGCAGTTCTTC. Amino acid sequence: CASSSPGLASVNEQFF.

J is TRBJ2-1 and V is TRBV15, with D perhaps being TRBD1 or TRBD2 (5 bases each). CDR1 and CDR2 (germline): LNHNV, YYDKDF (reference sequence). Trimming cost V 0 bases and J 16 bases, with 19 bases left between them. The CDR3 runs 14 residues. The CDR3 loop is CATSRDQGPQNRFF. CDR3 nucleotides: TGTGCCACCAGCAGAGATCAGGGACCCCAGAATAGATTCTTC.

The V and J genes are TRBV7-9 and TRBJ2-2; D might be TRBD2 (5 bases). The CDR3 extends over 14 amino acids. Germline V CDR1 and CDR2: SEHNR, FQNEAQ (reference sequence). Trimming took 3 bases from V and 9 from J, leaving 14 bases between them. Here the CDR3 DNA reads TGTGCCAGCAGCTTTGTGGCGGGCGTCCGGGAGCTGTTTTTT. Translated: CASSFVAGVRELFF.

The chain is built from TRBV25-1 and TRBJ2-7; no clear D gene. The germline V gene encodes CDR1 MGHDK and CDR2 SYGVNS. V lost 10 bases to trimming and J lost 4 bases, with 14 bases between them. This CDR3 is built from 12 residues. The CDR3 loop is CATSVGAYEQYF. The CDR3 DNA reads TGTGCCACCTCAGTAGGTGCTTACGAGCAGTACTTC.

This clone was counted only a few times. The CDR3 DNA reads TGCAGCGTTGAGCCCGGGACAGGGGGGATCACAGATACGCAGTATTTT. Protein sequence: CSVEPGTGGITDTQYF. The J gene is TRBJ2-3, the V gene TRBV29-1, with 11 bases lining up with TRBD1. The J segment lost 2 bases and the V segment lost 3 bases, leaving 7 bases of the junction unmatched. Germline V lookup: CDR1 SQVTM, CDR2 ANQGSEA. This CDR3 has 16 amino acids.

V gene TRBV18 combines with J gene TRBJ2-1, with TRBD1 identical over 7 bases. CDR1 and CDR2 (germline): KGHSH, LQKENI. J lost 1 base, V lost 3 bases, and 12 bases had no gene match. This CDR3 spans 18 amino acids. DNA of the CDR3: TGTGCCAGCTCACCTAGGACAGGTGGTATGGGTTCCTACAATGAGCAGTTCTTC. It yields the protein CASSPRTGGMGSYNEQFF. Complete variable domain (other parts from reference TRBV18 and TRBJ2-1): NAGVMQNPRHLVRRRGQEARLRCSPMKGHSHVYWYRQLPEEGLKFMVYLQKENIIDESGMPKERFSAEFPKEGPSILRIQQVVRGDSAAYFCASSPRTGGMGSYNEQFFGPGTRLTVL.

The rearrangement uses TRBV27 and TRBJ2-1, with TRBD2 matching 7 bases. Trimming removed 2 bases from V and 5 bases from J; junction bases left unmatched: 9. CDR1 MNHEY and CDR2 SMNVEV come from the germline V gene (reference sequence). This CDR3 has 16 residues. CDR3 protein: CASSLASGSGHNEQFF. DNA of the CDR3: TGTGCCAGCAGTTTAGCTAGCGGTTCCGGACACAATGAGCAGTTCTTC.